These T cell receptor beta chains were read from a single sample in a study of CD8 T cells in ankylosing spondylitis. TCRdb ran MiXCR on the 5' RACE reads and lists one entry per CDR3 protein. The sample consists of 350,000 to 450,000 distinct CDR3 sequences, 20% to 25% of them appearing once. Input material: blood, either unsorted or a sorted T cell fraction (not recorded which). The source is a male donor with ankylosing spondylitis or in good health (not recorded which). The CDR3 runs from the conserved cysteine through the conserved F or W. The D gene is left open where the match is weak.

j_call v_call d_call cdr3_aa
TRBJ2-5 TRBV20-1 - CSATPPQGTQYF
TRBJ2-7 TRBV7-6 - CASSVPAGLGVGEQYF
TRBJ2-5 TRBV29-1 - CSVVPRQGPETQYF
TRBJ2-4 TRBV12-3/TRBV12-4 - CASSSLQAKNIQYF
TRBJ2-7 TRBV6-5 - CASSYSKVGHEQYF
TRBJ2-1 TRBV12-3/TRBV12-4 TRBD2 CASSLAGGMYNEQFF
TRBJ1-2 TRBV2 - CASSEAWLRVRETNYGYTF
TRBJ1-1 TRBV24-1 - CATSVGTGEAFF
TRBJ2-7 TRBV6-6 - CASRGVAEQYF
TRBJ2-7 TRBV2 - CASSEPGRAPLGEQYF
TRBJ2-3 TRBV12-3/TRBV12-4 - CASSLDPYTQYF
TRBJ2-5 TRBV11-2 TRBD1 CASSLFGQGAVETQYF
TRBJ2-7 TRBV27 - CASRPSEYEQYF
TRBJ2-7 TRBV4-2 TRBD2 CASSQEAPTSGGYEQYF
TRBJ2-2 TRBV11-2 - CASSLVLWKNTGELFF
TRBJ2-7 TRBV20-1 - CSAREASYEQYF
TRBJ2-7 TRBV6-6 - CASRRGEGQYF
TRBJ2-7 TRBV30 - CAWSVGDDEQYF
TRBJ1-1 TRBV12-3/TRBV12-4 - CASSLTLNTEAFF
TRBJ1-1 TRBV12-3/TRBV12-4 - CASSSGRSTEAFF
TRBJ2-3 TRBV6-1 TRBD2 CASSGLARSDTQYF
TRBJ2-5 TRBV7-8 - CASTVGGMETQYF
TRBJ2-3 TRBV12-3/TRBV12-4 TRBD2 CASSSLAGLADTQYF
TRBJ2-2 TRBV27 - CASSDRDGSTGELFF
TRBJ2-2 TRBV12-3/TRBV12-4 - CASRTGHTGTGELFF
TRBJ2-7 TRBV30 TRBD2 CAGSPGLAENGQYF
TRBJ2-5 TRBV11-2 - CASRQSPGGGWVETQYF
TRBJ2-7 TRBV20-1 TRBD2 CSARGVLAGGQSSYEQYF
TRBJ1-5 TRBV6-1 TRBD1 CDSSPDRGRQPQHF
TRBJ2-7 TRBV14 - CASSQVVSSYEQYF
TRBJ2-1 TRBV29-1 - CSGVQAYNEQFF
TRBJ2-2 TRBV15 TRBD2 CATSREAGATGELFF
TRBJ1-1 TRBV25-1 - CASRSGRDVNTEAFF
TRBJ2-4 TRBV7-2 - CASSLGLGGRDRNIQYF
TRBJ2-5 TRBV11-2 - CASSLAGIEETQYF
TRBJ2-5 TRBV5-5 TRBD2 CASSLDFPSGFQETQYF
TRBJ1-1 TRBV10-2 - CASSDLGYTEAFF
TRBJ1-1 TRBV6-6 - CASSYGVEAFF
TRBJ2-2 TRBV12-3/TRBV12-4 TRBD1 CASSPLGDSVTWELFF
TRBJ2-7 TRBV2 - CASSGNYEQYF
TRBJ2-1 TRBV20-1 - CSARNPLGTTAEQFF
TRBJ2-5 TRBV9 - CASSVVRGGQETQYF
TRBJ1-1 TRBV20-1 TRBD1 CSARRTGRTEAFF
TRBJ2-7 TRBV12-3/TRBV12-4 TRBD1 CASSSGQGANYEQYF
TRBJ2-1 TRBV27 - CASSSSPLGYNEQFF